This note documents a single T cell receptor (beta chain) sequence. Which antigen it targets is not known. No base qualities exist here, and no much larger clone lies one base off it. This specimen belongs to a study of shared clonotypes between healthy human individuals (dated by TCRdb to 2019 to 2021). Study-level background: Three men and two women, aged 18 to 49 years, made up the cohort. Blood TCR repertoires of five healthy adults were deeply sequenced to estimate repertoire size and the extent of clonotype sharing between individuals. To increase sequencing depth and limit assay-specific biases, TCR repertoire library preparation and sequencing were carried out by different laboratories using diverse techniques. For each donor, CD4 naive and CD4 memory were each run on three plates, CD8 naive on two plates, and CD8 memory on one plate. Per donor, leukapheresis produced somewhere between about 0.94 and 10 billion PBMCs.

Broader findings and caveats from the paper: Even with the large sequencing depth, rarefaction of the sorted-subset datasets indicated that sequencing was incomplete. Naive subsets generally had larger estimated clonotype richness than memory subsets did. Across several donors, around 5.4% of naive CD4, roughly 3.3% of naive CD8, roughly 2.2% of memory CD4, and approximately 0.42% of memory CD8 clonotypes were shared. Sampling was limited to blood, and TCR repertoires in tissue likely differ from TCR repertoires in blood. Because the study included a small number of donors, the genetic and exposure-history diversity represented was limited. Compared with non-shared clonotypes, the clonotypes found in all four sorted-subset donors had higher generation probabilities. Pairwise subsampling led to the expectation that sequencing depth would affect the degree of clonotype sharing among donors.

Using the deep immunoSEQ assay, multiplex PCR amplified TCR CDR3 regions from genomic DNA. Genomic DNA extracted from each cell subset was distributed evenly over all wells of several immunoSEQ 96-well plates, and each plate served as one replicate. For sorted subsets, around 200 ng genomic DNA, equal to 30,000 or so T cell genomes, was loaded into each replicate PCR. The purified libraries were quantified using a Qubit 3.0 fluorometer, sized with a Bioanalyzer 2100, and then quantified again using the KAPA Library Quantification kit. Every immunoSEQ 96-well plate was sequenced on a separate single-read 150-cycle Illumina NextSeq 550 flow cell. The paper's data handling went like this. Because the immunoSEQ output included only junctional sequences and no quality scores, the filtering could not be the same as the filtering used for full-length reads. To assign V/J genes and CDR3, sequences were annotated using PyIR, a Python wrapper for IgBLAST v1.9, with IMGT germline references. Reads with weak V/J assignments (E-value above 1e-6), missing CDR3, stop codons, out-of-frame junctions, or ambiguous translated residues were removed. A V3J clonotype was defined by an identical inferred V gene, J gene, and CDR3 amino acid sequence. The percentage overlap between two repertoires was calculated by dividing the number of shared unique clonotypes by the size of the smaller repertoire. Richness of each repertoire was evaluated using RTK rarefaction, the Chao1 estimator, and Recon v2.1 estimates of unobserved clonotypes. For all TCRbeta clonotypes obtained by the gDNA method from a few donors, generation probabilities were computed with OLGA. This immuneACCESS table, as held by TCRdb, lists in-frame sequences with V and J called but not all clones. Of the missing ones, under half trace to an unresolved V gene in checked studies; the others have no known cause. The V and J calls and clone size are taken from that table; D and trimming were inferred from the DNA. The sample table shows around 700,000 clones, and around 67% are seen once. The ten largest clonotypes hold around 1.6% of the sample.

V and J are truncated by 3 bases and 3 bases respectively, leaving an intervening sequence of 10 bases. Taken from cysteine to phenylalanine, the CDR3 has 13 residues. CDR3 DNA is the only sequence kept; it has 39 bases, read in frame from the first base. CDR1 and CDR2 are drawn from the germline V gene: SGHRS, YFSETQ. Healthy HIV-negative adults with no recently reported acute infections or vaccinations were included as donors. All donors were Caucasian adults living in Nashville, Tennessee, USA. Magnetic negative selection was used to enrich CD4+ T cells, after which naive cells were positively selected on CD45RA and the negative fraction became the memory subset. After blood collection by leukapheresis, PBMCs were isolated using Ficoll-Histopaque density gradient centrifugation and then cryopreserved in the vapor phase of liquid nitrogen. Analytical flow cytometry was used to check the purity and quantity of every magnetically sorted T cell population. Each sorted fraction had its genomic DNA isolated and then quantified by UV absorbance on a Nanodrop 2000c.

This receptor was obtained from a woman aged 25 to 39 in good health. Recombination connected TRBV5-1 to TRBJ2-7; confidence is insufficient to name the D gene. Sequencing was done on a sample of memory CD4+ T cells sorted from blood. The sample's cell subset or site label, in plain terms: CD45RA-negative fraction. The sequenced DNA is TGCGCCAGCAGCTGGACGTTGGGCTACGAGCAGTACTTC. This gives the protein CASSWTLGYEQYF.